This is a list of T cell receptor beta chains from one sample in a study of identical twins. TCRdb redid the calling of the 5' RACE reads with MiXCR, one entry per CDR3 protein. The sample contains about 720,000 distinct CDR3 sequences, over 15% of which appear only once. This sample also belongs to another study, concerning T cells expressing NK-cell markers.

Sequenced input: PBMCs. The source of these receptors is a woman younger than 35 in good health. The CDR3 runs from the conserved cysteine through the conserved F or W. A D gene is named only where the DNA matches it firmly. Clone size is given for some rows only: seen once, a few or many times, or a class if the clone is expanded.

TRBJ2-1 few TRBV20-1 TRBD1 TGCAGTGCCCCGGGACAGGGGGCCTTAAGGGGGGGAAATGAGCAGTTCTTC CSAPGQGALRGGNEQFF
TRBJ1-1 . TRBV7-9 . TGTGCCAGCAGGCGGAGAATTATTACAGGGACGAACACTGAAGCTTTCTTT CASRRRIITGTNTEAFF
TRBJ2-1 few TRBV30 . TGTGCCTGGAACCCGTTGCGGAACCCGGGAAAGGGTTACAATGAGCAGTTCTTC CAWNPLRNPGKGYNEQFF
TRBJ2-3 few TRBV10-3 TRBD2 TGTGCCACTCTAGCGGGAGGTAGACTCTCCACAGATACGCAGTATTTT CATLAGGRLSTDTQYF
TRBJ2-1 . TRBV7-2 . TGTGCCAGCAGTTCCGCCGTGAAGGATGAGCAGTTCTTC CASSSAVKDEQFF
TRBJ2-5 . TRBV6-1 . TGTGCCAGCAGTGAAGTAAGAGCGACCCAGTACTTC CASSEVRATQYF
TRBJ2-1 . TRBV11-2 . TGTGCCAGCAGCGGGGTCACAAATGAGCAGTTCTTC CASSGVTNEQFF
TRBJ1-2 . TRBV15 . TGTGCCACCAGCAGACTCAACGGGGCTAACTATGGCTACACCTTC CATSRLNGANYGYTF
TRBJ1-6 many TRBV5-1 . TGCGCCAGCAGCACGAACGGGGGGTCCTTTTCACCCCTCCACTTT CASSTNGGSFSPLHF
TRBJ2-1 . TRBV20-1 TRBD2 TGCAGTGCTAGCGGGACTAGCGGATCCATCTCCTACAATGAGCAGTTCTTC CSASGTSGSISYNEQFF
TRBJ1-5 . TRBV6-1 . TGTGCCAGCAGGCCGCAGACAGGCCAGCCCCAGCATTTT CASRPQTGQPQHF
TRBJ1-6 few TRBV11-2 . TGTGCCAGCAGCTGGGGAAATTCACCCCTCCACTTT CASSWGNSPLHF
TRBJ2-1 few TRBV20-1 . TGCAGTGCTCAACCGCCAGGGATAAATGAGCAGTTCTTC CSAQPPGINEQFF
TRBJ2-7 few TRBV7-9 . TGTGCCAGCAGCCGAATCACGGGTTACCCAACCCACGAGCAGTACTTC CASSRITGYPTHEQYF
TRBJ2-4 . TRBV5-1 TRBD1 TGCGCCAGCAGCTTCCAGTACAGGGGAGCCAAAAACATTCAGTACTTC CASSFQYRGAKNIQYF
TRBJ1-1 many TRBV20-1 . TGCAGGGCTAGAGGGGACACTGAAGCTTTCTTT CRARGDTEAFF
TRBJ2-3 few TRBV4-2 . TGTGCCAGCAGCCAGTCAGCGGGACAAGCAACAGATACGCAGTATTTT CASSQSAGQATDTQYF
TRBJ2-5 many TRBV5-1 . TGCGCCAGCAGCTTGGAGAGTCCACAAACCCAGTACTTC CASSLESPQTQYF
TRBJ2-2 few TRBV5-1 TRBD2 TGCGCCAGCACAAGACTAGCGGGAGTTTCGTCGGGGGAGCTGTTTTTT CASTRLAGVSSGELFF
TRBJ2-1 . TRBV6-2/TRBV6-3 TRBD1 TGTGCCAGCAGTCCCAGGCGGACAGGGGGTTACAATGAGCAGTTCTTC CASSPRRTGGYNEQFF
TRBJ2-1 many TRBV6-1 . TGTGCCGTCTGGGGGCCGGTGTCGCATGAGCAGTTCTTC CAVWGPVSHEQFF
TRBJ1-3 . TRBV12-3/TRBV12-4 . TGTGCCAGCAGTCGCGGGACGGACTCTGGAAACACCATATATTTT CASSRGTDSGNTIYF
TRBJ2-6 few TRBV11-2 . TGTGCCAGCAGCTTAGTGCCCGGTTCCGGGGCCAACGTCCTGACTTTC CASSLVPGSGANVLTF
TRBJ1-2 few TRBV29-1 . TGCAGCGCGATGGGGAGTGGAGGGTACTATGGCTACACCTTC CSAMGSGGYYGYTF
TRBJ2-7 . TRBV6-2/TRBV6-3 . TGTGCCAGCTCTAGGGCAGCATGGGACGAGCAGTACTTC CASSRAAWDEQYF
TRBJ1-2 many TRBV6-5 . TGTGCCAGCAGTCTCTCGGGGAGGCTCGATGGCTACACCTTC CASSLSGRLDGYTF
TRBJ2-2 few TRBV9 TRBD1 TGTGCCAGCAGCCCCCCGGGACAGGGGGCCGGGGAGCTGTTTTTT CASSPPGQGAGELFF
TRBJ2-6 few TRBV6-5 . TGTGCCAGCAGTTCTAACTCTGGGGCCAACGTCCTGACTTTC CASSSNSGANVLTF
TRBJ1-1 . TRBV7-6 TRBD1 TGTGCCAGCAGCTTAGCGAGCCAGGGGGGGCCTGAAGCTTTCTTT CASSLASQGGPEAFF